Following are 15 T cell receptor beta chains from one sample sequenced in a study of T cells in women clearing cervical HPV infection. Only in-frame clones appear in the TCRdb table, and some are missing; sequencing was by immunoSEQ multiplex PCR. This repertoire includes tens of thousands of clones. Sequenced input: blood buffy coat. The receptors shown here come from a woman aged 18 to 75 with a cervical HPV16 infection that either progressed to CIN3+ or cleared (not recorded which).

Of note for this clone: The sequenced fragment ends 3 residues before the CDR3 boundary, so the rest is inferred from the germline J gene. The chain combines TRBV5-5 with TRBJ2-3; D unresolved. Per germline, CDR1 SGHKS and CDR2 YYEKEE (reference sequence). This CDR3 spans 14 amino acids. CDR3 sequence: CASSYTASQETQYF. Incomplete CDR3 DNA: TGTGCCAGCAGCTATACTGCTTCCCAAGAGACG.

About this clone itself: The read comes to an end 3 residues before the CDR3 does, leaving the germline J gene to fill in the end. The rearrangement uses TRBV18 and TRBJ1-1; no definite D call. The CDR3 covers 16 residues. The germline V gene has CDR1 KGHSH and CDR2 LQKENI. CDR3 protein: CASSSADWSGFETAFF. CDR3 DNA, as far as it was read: TGTGCCAGCTCATCCGCGGACTGGTCGGGGTTTGAGACC.

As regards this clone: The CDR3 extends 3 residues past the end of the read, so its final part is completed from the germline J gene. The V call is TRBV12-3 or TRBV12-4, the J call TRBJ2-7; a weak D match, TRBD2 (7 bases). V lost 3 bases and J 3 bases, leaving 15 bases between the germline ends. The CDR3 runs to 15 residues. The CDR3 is CASSLGGAGFYEQYF. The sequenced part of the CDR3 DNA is TGTGCCAGCAGTTTGGGGGGGGCAGGATTCTACGAG.

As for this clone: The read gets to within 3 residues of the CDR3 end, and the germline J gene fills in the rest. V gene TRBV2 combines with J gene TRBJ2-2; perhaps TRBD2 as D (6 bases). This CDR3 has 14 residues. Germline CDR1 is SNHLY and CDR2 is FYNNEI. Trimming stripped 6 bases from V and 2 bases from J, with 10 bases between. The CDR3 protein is CASSGGPNTGELFF. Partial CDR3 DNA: TGTGCCAGCAGCGGGGGACCTAACACCGGGGAG. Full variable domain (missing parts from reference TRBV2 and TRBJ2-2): EPEVTQTPSHQVTQMGQEVILRCVPISNHLYFYWYRQILGQKVEFLVSFYNNEISEKSEIFDDQFSVERPDGSNFTLKIRSTKLEDSAMYFCASSGGPNTGELFFGEGSRLTVL.

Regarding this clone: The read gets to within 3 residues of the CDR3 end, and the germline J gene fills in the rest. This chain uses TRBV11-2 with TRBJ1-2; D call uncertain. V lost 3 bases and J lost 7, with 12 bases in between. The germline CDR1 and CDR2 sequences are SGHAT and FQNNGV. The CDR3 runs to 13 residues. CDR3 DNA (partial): TGTGCCAGCAGCTTGGAAAGGAGCGGTGGC. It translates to CASSLERSGG. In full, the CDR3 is CASSLERSGGYTF.

The DNA read from the CDR3 is TGTGCCAGTAGTACGGGGGACAGGGTAATTGGTGAC. This sequence encodes CASSTGDRVIGD. The CDR3 reads in full as CASSTGDRVIGDYTF. The V and J genes are TRBV19 and TRBJ1-2, with 9 bases matching TRBD1. The CDR3 goes on 3 residues after the read ends, and that part is filled in from the germline J gene. The germline V gene has CDR1 LNHDA and CDR2 SQIVND (reference sequence). The CDR3 has 15 amino acids. The full variable domain, completed using reference TRBV19 and TRBJ1-2, is DGGITQSPKYLFRKEGQNVTLSCEQNLNHDAMYWYRQDPGQGLRLIYYSQIVNDFQKGDIAEGYSVSREKKESFPLTVTSAQKNPTAFYLCASSTGDRVIGDYTFGSGTRLTVV.

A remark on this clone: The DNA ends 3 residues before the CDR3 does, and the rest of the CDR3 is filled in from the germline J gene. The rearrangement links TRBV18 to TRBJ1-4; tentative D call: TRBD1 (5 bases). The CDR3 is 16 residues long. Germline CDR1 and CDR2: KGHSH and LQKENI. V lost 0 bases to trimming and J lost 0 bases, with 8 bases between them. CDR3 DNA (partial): TGTGCCAGCTCACCACCGGGGACTGCAACTAATGAAAAA. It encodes CASSPPGTATNEK. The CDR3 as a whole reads CASSPPGTATNEKLFF. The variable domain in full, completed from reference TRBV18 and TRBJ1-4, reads NAGVMQNPRHLVRRRGQEARLRCSPMKGHSHVYWYRQLPEEGLKFMVYLQKENIIDESGMPKERFSAEFPKEGPSILRIQQVVRGDSAAYFCASSPPGTATNEKLFFGSGTQLSVL.

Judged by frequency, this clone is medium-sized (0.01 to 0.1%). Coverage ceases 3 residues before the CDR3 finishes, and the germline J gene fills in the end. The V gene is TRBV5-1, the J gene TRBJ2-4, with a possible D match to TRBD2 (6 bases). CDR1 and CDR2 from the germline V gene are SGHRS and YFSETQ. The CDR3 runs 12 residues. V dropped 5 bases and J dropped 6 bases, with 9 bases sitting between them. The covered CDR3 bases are TGCGCCAGCAGTTCAGCGGGAAACATT. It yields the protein CASSSAGNI. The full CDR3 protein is CASSSAGNIQYF.

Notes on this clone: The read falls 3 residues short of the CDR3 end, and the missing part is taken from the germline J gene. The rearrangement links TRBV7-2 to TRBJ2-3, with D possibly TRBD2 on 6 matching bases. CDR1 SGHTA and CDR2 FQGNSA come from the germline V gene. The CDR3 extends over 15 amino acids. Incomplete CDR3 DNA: TGTGCCAGCAGCTTTGTCGGGGGTCCGCAAGAGACG. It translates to CASSFVGGPQET. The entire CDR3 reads CASSFVGGPQETQYF.

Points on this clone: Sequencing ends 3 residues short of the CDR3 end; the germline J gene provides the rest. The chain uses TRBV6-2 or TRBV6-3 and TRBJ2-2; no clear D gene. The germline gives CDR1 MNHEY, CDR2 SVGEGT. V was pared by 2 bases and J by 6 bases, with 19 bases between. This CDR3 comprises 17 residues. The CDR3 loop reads CASSYEFEQLYSGELFF. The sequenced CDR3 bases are TGTGCCAGCAGTTACGAGTTTGAACAGCTCTACTCCGGGGAG.

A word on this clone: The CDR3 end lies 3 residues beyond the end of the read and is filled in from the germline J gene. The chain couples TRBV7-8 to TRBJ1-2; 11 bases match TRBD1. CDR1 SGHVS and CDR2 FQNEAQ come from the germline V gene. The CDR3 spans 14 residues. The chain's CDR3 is CASSPAGTGGGYTF. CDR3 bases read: TGTGCCAGCAGCCCAGCCGGGACAGGGGGGGGC.

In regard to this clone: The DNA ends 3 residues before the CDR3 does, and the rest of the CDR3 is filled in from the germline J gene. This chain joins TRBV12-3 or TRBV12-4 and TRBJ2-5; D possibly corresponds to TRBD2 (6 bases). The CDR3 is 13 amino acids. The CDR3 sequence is CASSLGRLGTQYF. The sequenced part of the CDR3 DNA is TGTGCCAGCAGTTTAGGGAGACTAGGAACC.

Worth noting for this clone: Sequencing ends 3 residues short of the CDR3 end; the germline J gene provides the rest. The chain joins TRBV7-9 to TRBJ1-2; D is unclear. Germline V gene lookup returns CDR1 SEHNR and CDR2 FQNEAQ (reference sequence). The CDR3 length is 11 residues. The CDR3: CASSNPYDYTF. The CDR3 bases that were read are TGTGCCAGCTCCAATCCCTACGAC. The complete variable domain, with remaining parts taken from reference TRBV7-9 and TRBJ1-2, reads DTGVSQNPRHKITKRGQNVTFRCDPISEHNRLYWYRQTLGQGPEFLTYFQNEAQLEKSRLLSDRFSAERPKGSFSTLEIQRTEQGDSAMYLCASSNPYDYTFGSGTRLTVV.

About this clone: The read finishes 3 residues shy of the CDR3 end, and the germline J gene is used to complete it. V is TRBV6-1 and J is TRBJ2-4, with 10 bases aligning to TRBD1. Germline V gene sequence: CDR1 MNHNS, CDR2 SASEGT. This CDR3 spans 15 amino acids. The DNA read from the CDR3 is TGTGCCAGCAGTGAACTGGGACAGGGGTCAGTTAGT. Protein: CASSELGQGSVS. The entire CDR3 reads CASSELGQGSVSQYF.

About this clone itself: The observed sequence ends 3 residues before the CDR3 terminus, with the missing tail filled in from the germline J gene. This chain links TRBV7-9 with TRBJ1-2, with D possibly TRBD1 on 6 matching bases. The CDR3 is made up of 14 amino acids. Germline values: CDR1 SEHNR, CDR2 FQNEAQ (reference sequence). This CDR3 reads CASSLPGKGDDYTF. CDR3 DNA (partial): TGTGCCAGCAGCTTACCCGGAAAGGGGGACGAC. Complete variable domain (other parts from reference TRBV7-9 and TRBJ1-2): DTGVSQNPRHKITKRGQNVTFRCDPISEHNRLYWYRQTLGQGPEFLTYFQNEAQLEKSRLLSDRFSAERPKGSFSTLEIQRTEQGDSAMYLCASSLPGKGDDYTFGSGTRLTVV.